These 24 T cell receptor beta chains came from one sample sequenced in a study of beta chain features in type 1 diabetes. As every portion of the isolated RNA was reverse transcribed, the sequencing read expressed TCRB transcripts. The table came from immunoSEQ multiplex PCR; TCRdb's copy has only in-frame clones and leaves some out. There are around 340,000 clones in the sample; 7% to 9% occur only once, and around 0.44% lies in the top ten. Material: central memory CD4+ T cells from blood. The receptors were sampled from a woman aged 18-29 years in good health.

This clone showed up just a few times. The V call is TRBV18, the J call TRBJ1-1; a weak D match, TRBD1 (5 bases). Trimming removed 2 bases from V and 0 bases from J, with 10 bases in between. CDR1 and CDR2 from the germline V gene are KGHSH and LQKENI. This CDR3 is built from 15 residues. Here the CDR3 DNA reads TGTGCCAGCTCACCAAATGGGGGTCTGAACACTGAAGCTTTCTTT. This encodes CASSPNGGLNTEAFF.

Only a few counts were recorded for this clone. CDR3 sequence: CASSLWGDQETQYF. The CDR3 nucleotides read TGTGCCAGCAGCTTGTGGGGGGACCAAGAGACCCAGTACTTC. The gene calls are TRBV11-2 and TRBJ2-5, with a weak D call TRBD2 (6 bases). The ends were cut back, 3 bases at V and 0 bases at J, with 8 bases in the middle. From germline, CDR1 is SGHAT and CDR2 FQNNGV. CDR3 length: 14 residues.

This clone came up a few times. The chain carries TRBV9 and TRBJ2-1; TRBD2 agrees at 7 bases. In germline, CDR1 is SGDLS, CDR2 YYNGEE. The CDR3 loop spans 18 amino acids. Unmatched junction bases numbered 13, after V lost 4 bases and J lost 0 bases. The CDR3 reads CASSQGDQGGSSYNEQFF. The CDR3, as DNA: TGTGCCAGCAGCCAAGGGGATCAGGGCGGGAGCTCCTACAATGAGCAGTTCTTC. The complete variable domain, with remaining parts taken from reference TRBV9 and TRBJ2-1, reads DSGVTQTPKHLITATGQRVTLRCSPRSGDLSVYWYQQSLDQGLQFLIQYYNGEERAKGNILERFSAQQFPDLHSELNLSSLELGDSALYFCASSQGDQGGSSYNEQFFGPGTRLTVL.

CDR3 in amino acids: CASSHRWNSYEQYF. The DNA of the CDR3 is TGTGCCAGCAGTCACAGGTGGAACTCCTACGAGCAGTACTTC. The chain has TRBV6-5 and TRBJ2-7; D might be TRBD1 (5 bases). Looked up from germline, CDR1 is MNHEY and CDR2 is SVGAGI. V was clipped by 5 bases and J by 0 bases, with 11 bases between them. The CDR3 has 14 residues.

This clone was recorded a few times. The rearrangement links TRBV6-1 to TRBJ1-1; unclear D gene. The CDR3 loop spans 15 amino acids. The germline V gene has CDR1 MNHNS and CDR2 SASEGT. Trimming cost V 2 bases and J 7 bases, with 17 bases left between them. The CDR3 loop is CASSEFGQVLGEAFF. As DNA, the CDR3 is TGTGCCAGCAGTGAATTCGGGCAAGTGTTGGGTGAAGCTTTCTTT.

The CDR3 sequence is CASSFRTDTQYF. The CDR3 coding sequence is TGCGCCAGCAGCTTCCGAACAGATACGCAGTATTTT. The chain has TRBV5-1 and TRBJ2-3, with unresolved D. The germline V gene encodes CDR1 SGHRS and CDR2 YFSETQ. This CDR3 has 12 amino acids. Between the trimmed V and J ends, which lost 2 bases and 3 bases, there was a span of 4 bases.

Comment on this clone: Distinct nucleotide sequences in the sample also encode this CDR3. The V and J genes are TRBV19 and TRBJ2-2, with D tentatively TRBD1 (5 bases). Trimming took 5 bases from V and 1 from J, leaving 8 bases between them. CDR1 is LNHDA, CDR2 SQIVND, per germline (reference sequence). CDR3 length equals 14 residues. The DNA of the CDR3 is TGTGCCAGTAGTGGCAGGGTGAACACCGGGGAGCTGTTTTTT. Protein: CASSGRVNTGELFF. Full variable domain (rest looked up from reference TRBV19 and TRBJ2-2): DGGITQSPKYLFRKEGQNVTLSCEQNLNHDAMYWYRQDPGQGLRLIYYSQIVNDFQKGDIAEGYSVSREKKESFPLTVTSAQKNPTAFYLCASSGRVNTGELFFGEGSRLTVL.

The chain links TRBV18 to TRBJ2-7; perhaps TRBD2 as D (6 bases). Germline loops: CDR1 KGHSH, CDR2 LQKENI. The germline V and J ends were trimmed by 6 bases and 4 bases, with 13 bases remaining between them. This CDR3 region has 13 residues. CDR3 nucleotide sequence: TGTGCCAGCTCGGCTCTAGCGTGGTACGAGCAGTACTTC. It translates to CASSALAWYEQYF.

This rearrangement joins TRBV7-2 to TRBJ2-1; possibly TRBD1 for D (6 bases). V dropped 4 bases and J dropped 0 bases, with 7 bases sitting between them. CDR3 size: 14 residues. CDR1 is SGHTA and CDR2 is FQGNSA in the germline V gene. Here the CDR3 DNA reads TGTGCCAGCAGCTGGGACATCTCCTACAATGAGCAGTTCTTC. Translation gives CASSWDISYNEQFF.

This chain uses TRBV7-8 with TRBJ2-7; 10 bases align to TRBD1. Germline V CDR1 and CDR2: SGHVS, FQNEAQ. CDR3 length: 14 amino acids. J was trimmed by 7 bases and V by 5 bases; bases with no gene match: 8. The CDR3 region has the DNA TGTGCCAGCAGCCCCCTTCGGACAGGGGGTGAGCAGTACTTC. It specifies CASSPLRTGGEQYF.

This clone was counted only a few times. DNA for the CDR3: TGTGCCAGCAGCTTGGGTGCGTCTAGCGGGAGAGGCGAGCAGTACTTC. Translated, it gives CASSLGASSGRGEQYF. The V gene is TRBV7-9, the J gene TRBJ2-7, with TRBD2 identical over 10 bases. The V and J ends lost 3 bases and 6 bases, in that order; junction bases with no gene match: 11. The CDR3 has 16 amino acids. Germline-derived CDR1 and CDR2 are SEHNR and FQNEAQ (reference sequence).

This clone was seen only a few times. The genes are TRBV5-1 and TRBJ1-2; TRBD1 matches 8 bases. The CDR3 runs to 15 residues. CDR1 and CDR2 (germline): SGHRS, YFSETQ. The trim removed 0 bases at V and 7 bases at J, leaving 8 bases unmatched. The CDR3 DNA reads TGCGCCAGCAGCTTGGACTTAGCAGGGGGCAGTGGCTACACCTTC. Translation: CASSLDLAGGSGYTF.

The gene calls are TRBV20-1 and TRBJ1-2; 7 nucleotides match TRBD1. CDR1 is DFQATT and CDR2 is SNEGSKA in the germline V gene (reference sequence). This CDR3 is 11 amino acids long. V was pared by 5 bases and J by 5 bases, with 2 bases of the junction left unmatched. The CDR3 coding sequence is TGCAGTGCTCGACAGGGATATGGCTACACCTTC. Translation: CSARQGYGYTF.

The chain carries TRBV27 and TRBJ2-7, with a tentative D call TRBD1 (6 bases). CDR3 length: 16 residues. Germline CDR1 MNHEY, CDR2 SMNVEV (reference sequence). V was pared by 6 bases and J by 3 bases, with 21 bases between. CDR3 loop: CASSSRLTGIDYEQYF. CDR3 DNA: TGTGCCAGCAGCTCTCGACTTACAGGGATTGACTACGAGCAGTACTTC.

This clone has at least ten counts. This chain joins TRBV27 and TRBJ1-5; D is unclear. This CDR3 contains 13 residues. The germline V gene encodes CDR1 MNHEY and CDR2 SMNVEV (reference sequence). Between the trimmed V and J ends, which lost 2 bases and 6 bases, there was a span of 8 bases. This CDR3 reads CASSLEVAQPQHF. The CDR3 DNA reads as TGTGCCAGCAGTTTAGAGGTGGCTCAGCCCCAGCATTTT.

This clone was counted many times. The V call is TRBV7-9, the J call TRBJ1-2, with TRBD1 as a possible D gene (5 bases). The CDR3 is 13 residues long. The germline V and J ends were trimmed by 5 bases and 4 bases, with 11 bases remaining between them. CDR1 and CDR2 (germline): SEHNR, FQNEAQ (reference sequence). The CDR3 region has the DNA TGTGCCAGCAGCCCCGAGACAGCCTATGGCTACACCTTC. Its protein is CASSPETAYGYTF.

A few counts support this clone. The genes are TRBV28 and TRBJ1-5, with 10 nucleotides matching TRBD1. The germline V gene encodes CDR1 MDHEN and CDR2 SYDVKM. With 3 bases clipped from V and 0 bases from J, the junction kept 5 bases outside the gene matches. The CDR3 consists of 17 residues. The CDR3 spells CASSFLGTGVSNQPQHF. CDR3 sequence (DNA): TGTGCCAGCAGTTTCCTCGGGACAGGGGTTAGCAATCAGCCCCAGCATTTT.

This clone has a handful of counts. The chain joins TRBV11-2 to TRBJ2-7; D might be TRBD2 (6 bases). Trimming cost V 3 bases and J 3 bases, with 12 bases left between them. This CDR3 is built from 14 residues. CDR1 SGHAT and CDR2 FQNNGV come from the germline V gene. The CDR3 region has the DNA TGTGCCAGCAGCTTTTCACTAGCCAACTACGAGCAGTACTTC. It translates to CASSFSLANYEQYF.

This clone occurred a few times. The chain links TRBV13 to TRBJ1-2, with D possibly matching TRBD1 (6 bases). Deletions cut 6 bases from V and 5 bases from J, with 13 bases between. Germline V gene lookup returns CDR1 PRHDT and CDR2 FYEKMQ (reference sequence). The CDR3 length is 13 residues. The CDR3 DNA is TGTGCCAGCAGTGAATTCCAGGGGTATGGCTACACCTTC. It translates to CASSEFQGYGYTF.

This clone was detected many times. Here the CDR3 reads CASSFDRAYEQYF. The CDR3 bases are TGCGCCAGCAGCTTTGACAGGGCCTACGAGCAGTACTTC. The chain is built from TRBV5-1 and TRBJ2-7; 7 bases line up with TRBD1. In germline, CDR1 is SGHRS, CDR2 YFSETQ. The CDR3 sequence is 13 residues long. The junction had 1 base not matched to a gene; V was cut back by 2 bases and J by 2 bases.

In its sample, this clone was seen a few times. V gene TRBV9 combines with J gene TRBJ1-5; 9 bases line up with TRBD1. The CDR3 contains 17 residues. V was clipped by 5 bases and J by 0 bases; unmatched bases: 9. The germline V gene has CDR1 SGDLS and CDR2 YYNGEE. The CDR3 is CASSPDRGDYSNQPQHF. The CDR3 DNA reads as TGTGCCAGCAGTCCCGACAGGGGGGACTATAGCAATCAGCCCCAGCATTTT.

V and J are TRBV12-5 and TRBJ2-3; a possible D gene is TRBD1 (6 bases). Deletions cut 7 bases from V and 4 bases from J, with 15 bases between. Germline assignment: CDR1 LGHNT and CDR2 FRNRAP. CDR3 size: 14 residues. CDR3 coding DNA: TGTGCTAGTGCCCTACAGGGAGTGGCAGATACGCAGTATTTT. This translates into CASALQGVADTQYF.

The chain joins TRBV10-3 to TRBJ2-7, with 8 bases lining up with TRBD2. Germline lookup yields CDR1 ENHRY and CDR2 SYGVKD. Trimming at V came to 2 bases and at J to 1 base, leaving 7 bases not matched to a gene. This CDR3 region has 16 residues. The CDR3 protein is CAISEAGTRRSYEQYF. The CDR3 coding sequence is TGTGCCATCAGTGAGGCCGGGACTAGACGATCCTACGAGCAGTACTTC.

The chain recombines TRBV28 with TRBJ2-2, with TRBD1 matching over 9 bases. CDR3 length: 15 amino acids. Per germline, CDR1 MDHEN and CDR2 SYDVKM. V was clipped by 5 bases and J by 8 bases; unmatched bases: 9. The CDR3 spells CASSPAGTGSGELFF. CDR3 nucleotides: TGTGCCAGCAGTCCCGCGGGGACAGGGAGTGGGGAGCTGTTTTTT. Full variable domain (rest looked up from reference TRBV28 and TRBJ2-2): DVKVTQSSRYLVKRTGEKVFLECVQDMDHENMFWYRQDPGLGLRLIYFSYDVKMKEKGDIPEGYSVSREKKERFSLILESASTNQTSMYLCASSPAGTGSGELFFGEGSRLTVL.